One and the same sample provided the 12 T cell receptor beta chains below, sequenced in a study of blood T cell repertoires in COVID-19. The repertoire was sequenced with immunoSEQ multiplex PCR; TCRdb's copy has only in-frame clones and lacks some. The sample shows 100,000 to 150,000 clones, about 86% of them seen only once. The sequenced sample was PBMCs or T cells enriched from blood (not recorded which). These TCRs come from a man aged 35 to 55 with acute COVID-19.

V is TRBV28 and J is TRBJ2-3, with 11 bases identical to TRBD2. Germline values: CDR1 MDHEN, CDR2 SYDVKM. The CDR3 spans 17 residues. Germline trimming cut 6 bases from V and 1 base from J; bases unmatched to any gene: 9. The chain's CDR3 is CASSLKGLAEGTDTQYF. CDR3 in DNA: TGTGCCAGCAGCCTAAAGGGACTAGCGGAGGGCACAGATACGCAGTATTTT.

The chain is built from TRBV10-3 and TRBJ1-1, with unresolved D. The CDR3 is 15 residues long. Deletions cut 10 bases from V and 4 bases from J, with 22 bases between. CDR1 and CDR2 (germline): ENHRY, SYGVKD. The CDR3 bases are TGTGCCACCGCAAGTGTAGCGATGTTGAGCACTGAAGCTTTCTTT. Protein product: CATASVAMLSTEAFF.

The chain joins TRBV6-5 to TRBJ2-7; 7 positions agree with TRBD1. V dropped 0 bases and J dropped 2; count of bases not matched to a gene: 4. CDR1 MNHEY and CDR2 SVGAGI come from the germline V gene. CDR3 length: 15 residues. DNA for the CDR3: TGTGCCAGCAGTTACTCTAAGGGGGCCCCCTACGAGCAGTACTTC. Its translation: CASSYSKGAPYEQYF.

The J gene is TRBJ2-5, the V gene TRBV5-1; 8 bases line up with TRBD2. The germline CDR1 and CDR2 sequences are SGHRS and YFSETQ. The CDR3 totals 14 residues. Trimming removed 3 bases from V and 3 bases from J; junction bases left unmatched: 4. The CDR3 bases are TGCGCCAGCAGCTCGGGGGGGGGCAAAGAGACCCAGTACTTC. This codes for CASSSGGGKETQYF.

The chain combines TRBV19 with TRBJ2-7, with D uncertain. The CDR3 loop spans 13 amino acids. In germline, CDR1 is LNHDA, CDR2 SQIVND (reference sequence). V shed 4 bases and J shed 3 bases, with 10 bases lying between them. CDR3 residues: CASSRPGLYEQYF. CDR3 bases: TGTGCCAGTAGTAGGCCGGGTCTCTACGAGCAGTACTTC.

In DNA, the CDR3 is TGTGCCAGCAGGAGGGACAGCAAATCACCCCTCCACTTT. It translates to CASRRDSKSPLHF. The chain combines TRBV6-5 with TRBJ1-6, with TRBD1 matching over 7 bases. Germline-derived CDR1 and CDR2 are MNHEY and SVGAGI. This CDR3 contains 13 residues. The junction had 6 bases not matched to a gene; V was cut back by 6 bases and J by 10 bases.

This chain connects TRBV19 to TRBJ1-6; TRBD1 is a possible D gene (5 bases). Trimming removed 7 bases from V and 4 bases from J, with 17 bases in between. The CDR3 covers 16 residues. The V gene's germline CDR1 is LNHDA and CDR2 SQIVND (reference sequence). CDR3 residues: CASNSGEGLYNSPLHF. The CDR3 coding sequence is TGTGCCAGTAACTCGGGCGAGGGACTGTATAATTCACCCCTCCACTTT.

In DNA form, the CDR3 reads TGCGCCAGCAGCTTGGCTCCGGGACAGGGGGCATTGGGGAATTCACCCCTCCACTTT. Its translation is CASSLAPGQGALGNSPLHF. The rearrangement joins TRBV5-1 to TRBJ1-6, with 12 positions matching TRBD1. This CDR3 comprises 19 residues. In germline, CDR1 is SGHRS, CDR2 YFSETQ. J lost 7 bases, V lost 0 bases, and 11 bases had no gene match.

The genes are TRBV19 and TRBJ2-1, with D unclear. The germline CDR1 and CDR2 sequences are LNHDA and SQIVND (reference sequence). The V gene lost 8 bases and the J gene lost 10 bases, with 15 bases spanning the gap. The CDR3 length is 12 residues. This chain's CDR3 is CASSPGFGEQFF. DNA for the CDR3: TGTGCCAGTTCCCCCGGGTTCGGAGAGCAGTTCTTC.

This chain connects TRBV28 to TRBJ1-2, with a possible D match to TRBD1 (6 bases). This CDR3 is 13 amino acids long. V lost 3 bases and J 4 bases, leaving 9 bases between the germline ends. Germline CDR1 reads MDHEN; CDR2 reads SYDVKM. CDR3 sequence (DNA): TGTGCCAGCAGTTTGGGGGCCCGCTATGGCTACACCTTC. Its translation: CASSLGARYGYTF.

The rearrangement joins TRBV3-1 (or the pseudogene TRBV3-2) to TRBJ2-7; D is possibly TRBD2 (5 bases). The V end lost 2 bases, the J end lost 3 bases, and 8 bases lay between the germline ends. Germline V lookup: CDR1 LGHDT, CDR2 YNNKEL (reference sequence). The CDR3 length is 13 residues. CDR3 sequence: CASSQNGDYEQYF. CDR3 nucleotides: TGTGCCAGCAGCCAAAACGGGGACTACGAGCAGTACTTC.

This clone has a single count. The chain joins TRBV5-1 to TRBJ2-3; a weak D match, TRBD1 (6 bases). This CDR3 is 14 amino acids long. Germline V gene lookup returns CDR1 SGHRS and CDR2 YFSETQ. With 0 bases removed from V and 5 bases from J, the gap between germline ends came to 10 bases. CDR3 coding DNA: TGCGCCAGCAGCTTGGGGGGGCCGGAAGATACGCAGTATTTT. Translated: CASSLGGPEDTQYF.